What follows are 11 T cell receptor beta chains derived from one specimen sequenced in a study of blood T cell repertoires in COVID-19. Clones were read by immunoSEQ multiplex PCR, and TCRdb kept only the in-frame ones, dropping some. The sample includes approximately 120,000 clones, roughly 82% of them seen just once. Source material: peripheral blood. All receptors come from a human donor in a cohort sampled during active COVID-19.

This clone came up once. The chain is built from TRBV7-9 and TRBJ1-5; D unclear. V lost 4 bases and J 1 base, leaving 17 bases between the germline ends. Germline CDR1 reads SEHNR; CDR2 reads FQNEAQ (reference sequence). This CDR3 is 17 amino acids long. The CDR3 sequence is CASSSSGRYSSNQPQHF. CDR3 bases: TGTGCCAGCAGCTCTAGCGGTCGGTACAGCAGCAATCAGCCCCAGCATTTT.

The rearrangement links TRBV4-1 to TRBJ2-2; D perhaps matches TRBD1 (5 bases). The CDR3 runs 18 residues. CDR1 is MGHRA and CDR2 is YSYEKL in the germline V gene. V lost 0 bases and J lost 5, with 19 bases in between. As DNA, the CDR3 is TGCGCCAGCAGCCAAGATGGAAGTGGGATAGGGGAAACCGGGGAGCTGTTTTTT. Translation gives CASSQDGSGIGETGELFF.

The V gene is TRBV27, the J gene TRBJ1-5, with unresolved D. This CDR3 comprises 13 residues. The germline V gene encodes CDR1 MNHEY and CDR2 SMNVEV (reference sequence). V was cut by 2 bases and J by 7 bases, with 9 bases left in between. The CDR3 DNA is TGTGCCAGCAGTTTAAGGTTGGGCCAGCCCCAGCATTTT. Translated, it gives CASSLRLGQPQHF.

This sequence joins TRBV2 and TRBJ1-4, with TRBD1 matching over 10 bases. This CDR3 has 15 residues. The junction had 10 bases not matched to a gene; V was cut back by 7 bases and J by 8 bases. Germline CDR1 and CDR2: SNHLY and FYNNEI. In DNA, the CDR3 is TGTGCCAGCAAACCTGGGACAGGGGATGGGGAAAAACTGTTTTTT. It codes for CASKPGTGDGEKLFF. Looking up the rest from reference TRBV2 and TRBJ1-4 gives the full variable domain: EPEVTQTPSHQVTQMGQEVILRCVPISNHLYFYWYRQILGQKVEFLVSFYNNEISEKSEIFDDQFSVERPDGSNFTLKIRSTKLEDSAMYFCASKPGTGDGEKLFFGSGTQLSVL.

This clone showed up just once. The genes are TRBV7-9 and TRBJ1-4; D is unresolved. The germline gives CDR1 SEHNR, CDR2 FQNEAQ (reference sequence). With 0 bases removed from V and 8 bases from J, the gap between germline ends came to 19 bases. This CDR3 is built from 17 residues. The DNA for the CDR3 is TGTGCCAGCAGCTTAGCGTACGCAGGAGGTTCTAGAGAAAAACTGTTTTTT. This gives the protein CASSLAYAGGSREKLFF.

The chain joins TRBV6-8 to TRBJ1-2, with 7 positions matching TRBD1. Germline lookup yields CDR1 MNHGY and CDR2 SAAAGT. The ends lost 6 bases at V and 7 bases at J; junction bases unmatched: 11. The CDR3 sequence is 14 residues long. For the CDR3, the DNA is TGTGCCAGCAGCCGCGACAGGGTAGGAAGTGGCTACACCTTC. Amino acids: CASSRDRVGSGYTF.

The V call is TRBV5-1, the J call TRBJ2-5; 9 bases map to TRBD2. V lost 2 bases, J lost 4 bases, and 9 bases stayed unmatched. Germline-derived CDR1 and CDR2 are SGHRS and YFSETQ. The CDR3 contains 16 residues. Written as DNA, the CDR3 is TGCGCCAGCAGCTTATTCGCGGGAGGGCCGGGAGAGACCCAGTACTTC. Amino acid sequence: CASSLFAGGPGETQYF.

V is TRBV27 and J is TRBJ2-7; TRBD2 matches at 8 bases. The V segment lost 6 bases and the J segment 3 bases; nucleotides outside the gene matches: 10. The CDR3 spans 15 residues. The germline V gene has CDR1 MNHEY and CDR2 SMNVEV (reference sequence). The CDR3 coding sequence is TGTGCCAGCAGAATAACGACTAGCGTCGGCTACGAGCAGTACTTC. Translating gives CASRITTSVGYEQYF.

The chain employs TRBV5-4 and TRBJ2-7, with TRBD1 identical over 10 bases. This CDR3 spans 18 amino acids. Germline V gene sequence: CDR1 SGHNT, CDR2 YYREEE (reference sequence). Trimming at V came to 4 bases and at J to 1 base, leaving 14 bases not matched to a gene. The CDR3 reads CASSRPAWTGGESYEQYF. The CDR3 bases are TGTGCCAGCAGCCGACCAGCTTGGACAGGGGGGGAGTCCTACGAGCAGTACTTC.

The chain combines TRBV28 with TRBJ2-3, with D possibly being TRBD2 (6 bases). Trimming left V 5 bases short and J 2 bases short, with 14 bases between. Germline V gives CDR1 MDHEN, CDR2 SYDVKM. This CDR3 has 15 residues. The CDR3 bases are TGTGCCAGCAGTCCCGGGACTGCCCACACAGATACGCAGTATTTT. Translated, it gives CASSPGTAHTDTQYF.

This CDR3 is CASSLKGGDEYEQYF. DNA for the CDR3: TGTGCCAGCAGCTTAAAGGGAGGAGATGAATACGAGCAGTACTTC. This chain connects TRBV11-2 to TRBJ2-7, with D perhaps TRBD2 (6 bases). The CDR3 is 15 amino acids. V was clipped by 2 bases and J by 4 bases, with 15 bases between them. CDR1 is SGHAT, CDR2 FQNNGV, per germline. The full variable domain, its missing parts supplied by reference TRBV11-2 and TRBJ2-7, is EAGVAQSPRYKIIEKRQSVAFWCNPISGHATLYWYQQILGQGPKLLIQFQNNGVVDDSQLPKDRFSAERLKGVDSTLKIQPAKLEDSAVYLCASSLKGGDEYEQYFGPGTRLTVT.